A selection of T cell receptor beta chains follows, all from one sample in a study of cytomegalovirus exposure and HLA in healthy donors. Sequencing was performed with immunoSEQ multiplex PCR; in TCRdb, only in-frame clones are kept and a portion is missing. The sample yields about 150,000 clones, about three quarters seen once. Specimen: PBMCs. The receptor set was obtained from a woman aged 25 to 45 in good health and CMV-seronegative. Both conserved end residues are part of each CDR3. A D gene is named only where the DNA matches it firmly. Where a row states a size, it is once, few, many or the class of an expanded clone; other rows omit it.

CASSPGGAHYGYTF,TGTGCCAGCAGCCCGGGAGGGGCCCACTATGGCTACACCTTC,.,TRBJ1-2,.,TRBV7-2
CASSPNTGFYEQYF,TGTGCCAGCTCACCAAATACAGGGTTCTACGAGCAGTACTTC,.,TRBJ2-7,.,TRBV18
CASSNRGSYEQYF,TGTGCCAGCAGTAACAGGGGATCCTACGAGCAGTACTTC,TRBD1,TRBJ2-7,.,TRBV27
CSVLTGVNTEAFF,TGCAGCGTCTTAACAGGGGTTAACACTGAAGCTTTCTTT,TRBD1,TRBJ1-1,.,TRBV29-1
CASSTGTGRTSPLHF,TGTGCCAGCAGCACTGGGACAGGAAGGACTTCACCCCTCCACTTT,TRBD1,TRBJ1-6,.,TRBV7-9
CASSLSPVNSPLHF,TGTGCCAGCAGCTTGAGCCCGGTAAATTCACCCCTCCACTTT,.,TRBJ1-6,.,TRBV7-6
CASRGTSGAYNEQFF,TGTGCCAGCAGAGGGACTAGCGGGGCCTACAATGAGCAGTTCTTC,TRBD2,TRBJ2-1,.,TRBV25-1
CASSLEWGVNEQFF,TGTGCCAGCAGCTTGGAGTGGGGAGTGAATGAGCAGTTCTTC,.,TRBJ2-1,few,TRBV5-5
CASVRGRLNTEAFF,TGTGCCAGCGTCAGGGGCCGATTGAACACTGAAGCTTTCTTT,.,TRBJ1-1,.,TRBV28
CAWRSPDREGTEAFF,TGTGCCTGGAGATCACCCGACAGGGAAGGCACTGAAGCTTTCTTT,TRBD1,TRBJ1-1,.,TRBV30
CASSDLTGGTEAFF,TGCGCCAGCAGCGACTTAACAGGGGGCACTGAAGCTTTCTTT,TRBD1,TRBJ1-1,.,TRBV5-1
CASSVAWAPPTGELFF,TGTGCCAGCAGCGTAGCTTGGGCTCCGCCTACCGGGGAGCTGTTTTTT,.,TRBJ2-2,.,TRBV9
CSVSLGGTGANVLTF,TGCAGCGTTTCCTTGGGGGGGACTGGGGCCAACGTCCTGACTTTC,TRBD2,TRBJ2-6,.,TRBV29-1
CASSYLTSTDTQYF,TGTGCCAGCAGTTACCTGACTAGCACAGATACGCAGTATTTT,.,TRBJ2-3,.,TRBV6-6
CASSTTGTDYNEQFF,TGCGCCAGCAGCACCACCGGGACAGATTACAATGAGCAGTTCTTC,TRBD1,TRBJ2-1,.,TRBV5-1
CASSFPDRVETQYF,TGTGCCAGCAGCTTCCCTGACAGGGTGGAGACCCAGTACTTC,TRBD1,TRBJ2-5,.,TRBV11-2
CASSLGTLAYNEQFF,TGCGCCAGCAGCTTGGGAACTCTAGCCTACAATGAGCAGTTCTTC,.,TRBJ2-1,.,TRBV5-1
CASSWTGQNEKLFF,TGTGCCAGCAGCTGGACAGGTCAGAATGAAAAACTGTTTTTT,TRBD1,TRBJ1-4,once,TRBV6-5
CASSLRDRDTGELFF,TGCGCCAGCAGCCTCCGGGACAGGGACACCGGGGAGCTGTTTTTT,TRBD1,TRBJ2-2,.,TRBV5-1
CASSVLTTGAEQYF,TGTGCCAGCAGCGTACTGACGACAGGGGCCGAGCAGTACTTC,TRBD1,TRBJ2-7,.,TRBV9
CASSEPYGRDSSGYTF,TGTGCCAGCAGTGAACCCTACGGACGGGACTCTAGTGGCTACACCTTC,.,TRBJ1-2,few,TRBV28
CASSLAVQAVQYF,TGCGCCAGCAGCTTGGCCGTCCAAGCGGTCCAGTACTTC,.,TRBJ2-5,few,TRBV5-1
CASSAVSSPLHF,TGTGCCAGCAGTGCGGTCAGTTCACCCCTCCACTTT,.,TRBJ1-6,.,TRBV28
CASLGQFNSPLHF,TGTGCCAGCTTGGGACAGTTTAATTCACCCCTCCACTTT,TRBD1,TRBJ1-6,.,TRBV18
CASSSGGKPNADTQYF,TGTGCCAGCAGCTCGGGCGGGAAACCTAACGCAGATACGCAGTATTTT,.,TRBJ2-3,.,TRBV12-1
CASSGGFEQFF,TGTGCCAGCAGCGGAGGGTTTGAGCAGTTCTTC,.,TRBJ2-1,.,TRBV5-6
CASSLFTGELKDTQYF,TGTGCCAGCAGCTTATTTACAGGGGAGTTGAAAGATACGCAGTATTTT,TRBD1,TRBJ2-3,.,TRBV7-2
CASSAQGSQPQHF,TGTGCCAGCAGTGCACAGGGTTCTCAGCCCCAGCATTTT,.,TRBJ1-5,.,TRBV2
CASSLVSHNEQFF,TGCGCCAGCAGCTTGGTAAGCCACAATGAGCAGTTCTTC,.,TRBJ2-1,.,TRBV5-1
CASSLTAEIIYGYTF,TGTGCCAGCAGCTTGACGGCGGAGATCATCTATGGCTACACCTTC,.,TRBJ1-2,few,TRBV5-6
CASSDRGKGTEAFF,TGTGCCAGCAGTGATAGGGGAAAGGGTACTGAAGCTTTCTTT,.,TRBJ1-1,.,TRBV2
CASRDRGGQETQYF,TGTGCCAGCCGTGATCGCGGCGGCCAAGAGACCCAGTACTTC,.,TRBJ2-5,.,TRBV6-1
CASSFLGTSGGAGEQYF,TGTGCCAGCAGTTTCTTAGGGACTAGCGGGGGGGCGGGCGAGCAGTACTTC,TRBD2,TRBJ2-7,.,TRBV28
CASSPSQQGATEAFF,TGTGCCAGCTCACCCTCCCAACAGGGGGCCACTGAAGCTTTCTTT,TRBD1,TRBJ1-1,few,TRBV18
CASSRSSYNEQFF,TGTGCCAGCTCGCGAAGCTCCTACAATGAGCAGTTCTTC,.,TRBJ2-1,many,TRBV6-5
CASSPLGGNTEAFF,TGTGCCAGCAGCCCCTTGGGGGGGAACACTGAAGCTTTCTTT,.,TRBJ1-1,.,TRBV7-3
CASSYTRDLTGNTIYF,TGTGCCAGCAGTTACACGAGGGATCTAACTGGAAACACCATATATTTT,.,TRBJ1-3,.,TRBV6-5
CASSRTRSYEQYF,TGTGCCAGCAGTCGGACTCGCTCCTACGAGCAGTACTTC,.,TRBJ2-7,.,TRBV6-1
CASSVLDRGLQPQHF,TGTGCCAGTAGTGTTCTAGACAGGGGGCTTCAGCCCCAGCATTTT,TRBD1,TRBJ1-5,.,TRBV19
CASSSGTENTEAFF,TGTGCCAGCAGCTCCGGGACAGAGAACACTGAAGCTTTCTTT,TRBD1,TRBJ1-1,.,TRBV7-9
CARSRPVAGDPYEQYF,TGTGCCAGAAGCCGTCCTGTGGCGGGCGATCCCTACGAGCAGTACTTC,.,TRBJ2-7,once,TRBV5-3
CASSSQVGGPTYEQYF,TGTGCCAGCAGCTCCCAGGTCGGGGGGCCGACCTACGAGCAGTACTTC,.,TRBJ2-7,.,TRBV7-2
CASSVTSGNTGELFF,TGTGCCAGCAGTGTAACTAGCGGAAACACCGGGGAGCTGTTTTTT,TRBD2,TRBJ2-2,.,TRBV6-4
CASSMGRAGETQYF,TGTGCCAGTAGTATGGGCCGAGCAGGAGAGACCCAGTACTTC,.,TRBJ2-5,.,TRBV19
CASRVQGEADTQYF,TGTGCCAGCAGGGTACAGGGGGAGGCAGATACGCAGTATTTT,TRBD1,TRBJ2-3,.,TRBV6-4
CASSPTARGYGYTF,TGTGCCAGCTCACCCACTGCACGGGGCTATGGCTACACCTTC,.,TRBJ1-2,.,TRBV18
CASSQEWSGGASDTQYF,TGCGCCAGCAGCCAAGAGTGGAGCGGGGGGGCGTCAGATACGCAGTATTTT,TRBD2,TRBJ2-3,.,TRBV4-1
CASSDRGESEKLFF,TGTGCCAGCAGTGACAGGGGAGAGAGTGAAAAACTGTTTTTT,TRBD1,TRBJ1-4,.,TRBV6-6
CASRPYTGEAGMGYEQYF,TGTGCCAGCAGACCTTATACAGGGGAAGCGGGCATGGGATACGAGCAGTACTTC,.,TRBJ2-7,.,TRBV27
CASSLANGNEQFF,TGCGCCAGCAGCTTGGCCAACGGCAATGAGCAGTTCTTC,.,TRBJ2-1,.,TRBV5-1
CASSEVIGGGKVYEQYF,TGTGCCAGCAGTGAAGTAATAGGAGGCGGTAAAGTCTACGAGCAGTACTTC,.,TRBJ2-7,.,TRBV6-1
CASSDSVGNTIYF,TGTGCCAGCAGTGACAGCGTTGGAAACACCATATATTTT,.,TRBJ1-3,.,TRBV9
CASSLGPGLGETQYF,TGTGCCAGCAGCTTGGGTCCCGGACTAGGGGAGACCCAGTACTTC,TRBD2,TRBJ2-5,.,TRBV5-5
CAWSPGPGTDTQYF,TGTGCCTGGAGTCCAGGGCCGGGCACAGATACGCAGTATTTT,.,TRBJ2-3,.,TRBV30
CAAGRGNQPQHF,TGTGCCGCGGGGAGGGGGAATCAGCCCCAGCATTTT,.,TRBJ1-5,.,TRBV2
CASSASTDTQYF,TGTGCCAGCAGCGCGAGCACAGATACGCAGTATTTT,.,TRBJ2-3,few,TRBV11-3
CASSPRSGSQYEQYF,TGTGCCAGCTCACCGCGTTCGGGTTCGCAATACGAGCAGTACTTC,.,TRBJ2-7,.,TRBV18
CASSPPGGYGYTF,TGTGCCAGCAGCCCCCCCGGCGGCTATGGCTACACCTTC,.,TRBJ1-2,.,TRBV11-2
CASSIEGRPGTQYF,TGTGCCAGTAGTATAGAGGGGCGGCCGGGGACCCAGTACTTC,.,TRBJ2-5,.,TRBV19